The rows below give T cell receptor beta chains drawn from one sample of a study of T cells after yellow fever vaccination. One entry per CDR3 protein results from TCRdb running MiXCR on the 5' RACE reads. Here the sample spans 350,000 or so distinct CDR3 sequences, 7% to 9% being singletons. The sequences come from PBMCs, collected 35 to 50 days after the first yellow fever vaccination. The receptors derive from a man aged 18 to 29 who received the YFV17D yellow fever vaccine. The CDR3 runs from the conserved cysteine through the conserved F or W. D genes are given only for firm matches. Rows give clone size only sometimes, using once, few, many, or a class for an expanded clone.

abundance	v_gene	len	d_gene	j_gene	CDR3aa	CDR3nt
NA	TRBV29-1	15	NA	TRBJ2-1	CSVQGGRDSYNEQFF	TGCAGCGTGCAGGGGGGTAGGGATTCCTACAATGAGCAGTTCTTC
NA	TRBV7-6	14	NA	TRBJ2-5	CASSRIREKETQYF	TGTGCCAGCAGCCGTATACGGGAAAAAGAGACCCAGTACTTC
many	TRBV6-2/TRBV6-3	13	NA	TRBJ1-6	CASSSTYNSPLHF	TGTGCCAGCAGTTCCACCTATAATTCACCCCTCCACTTT
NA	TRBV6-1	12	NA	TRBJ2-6	CASSAGANVLTF	TGTGCCAGCAGTGCTGGGGCCAACGTCCTGACTTTC
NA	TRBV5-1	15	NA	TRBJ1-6	CASSLGNSYNSPLHF	TGCGCCAGCAGCTTGGGGAACTCCTATAATTCACCCCTCCACTTT
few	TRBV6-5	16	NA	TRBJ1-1	CASSVSRGGMNTEAFF	TGTGCCAGCAGTGTATCGAGGGGAGGCATGAACACTGAAGCTTTCTTT
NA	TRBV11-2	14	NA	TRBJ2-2	CASSSIQGPGELFF	TGTGCCAGCAGCTCAATACAGGGTCCCGGGGAGCTGTTTTTT
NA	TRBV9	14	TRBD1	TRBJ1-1	CASSAQTGNAEAFF	TGTGCCAGCAGCGCCCAGACAGGGAATGCTGAAGCTTTCTTT
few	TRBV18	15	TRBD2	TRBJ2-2	CASSPVTSEAGELFF	TGTGCCAGCTCACCAGTGACTAGCGAGGCCGGGGAGCTGTTTTTT
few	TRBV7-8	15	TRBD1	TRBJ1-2	CASSLTRQGWNGYTF	TGTGCCAGCAGCTTAACCCGACAGGGGTGGAATGGCTACACCTTC
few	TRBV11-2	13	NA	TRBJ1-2	CASSLGQAYGYTF	TGTGCCAGCAGCTTAGGGCAGGCTTATGGCTACACCTTC
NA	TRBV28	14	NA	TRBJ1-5	CASSPRAGGKPQHF	TGTGCCAGCAGTCCTCGGGCAGGAGGAAAGCCCCAGCATTTT
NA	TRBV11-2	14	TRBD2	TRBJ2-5	CASSLTSGKETQYF	TGTGCCAGCAGCTTGACTAGCGGAAAAGAGACCCAGTACTTC
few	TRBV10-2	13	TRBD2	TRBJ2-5	CASKVGGAETQYF	TGCGCCAGCAAAGTCGGGGGGGCGGAGACCCAGTACTTC
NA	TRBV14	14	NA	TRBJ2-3	CASSQVRLADTQYF	TGTGCCAGCAGCCAAGTGAGGTTGGCAGATACGCAGTATTTT
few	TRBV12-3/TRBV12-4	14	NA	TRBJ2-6	CATLEDSGANVLTF	TGTGCCACCCTGGAGGACTCTGGGGCCAACGTCCTGACTTTC
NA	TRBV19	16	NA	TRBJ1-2	CASSLGGTRLGNGYTF	TGTGCCAGTAGTCTGGGGGGGACACGCCTCGGGAATGGCTACACCTTC
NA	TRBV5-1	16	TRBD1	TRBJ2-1	CASSAIGQGTGGDQFF	TGCGCCAGCAGCGCTATCGGACAGGGGACGGGGGGTGACCAGTTCTTC
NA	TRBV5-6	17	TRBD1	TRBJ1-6	CASSQPLGQTGDSPLHF	TGTGCCAGCAGCCAGCCCCTGGGACAGACTGGAGATTCACCCCTCCACTTT
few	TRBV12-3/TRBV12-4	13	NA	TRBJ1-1	CASNHDRRTEAFF	TGTGCCAGCAACCATGACAGACGGACTGAAGCTTTCTTT
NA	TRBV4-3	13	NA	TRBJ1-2	CASSQDTGARYTF	TGCGCCAGCAGCCAAGATACCGGGGCCCGCTACACCTTC
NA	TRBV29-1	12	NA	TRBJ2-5	CSGKTGGETQYF	TGCAGCGGGAAGACAGGAGGAGAGACCCAGTACTTC
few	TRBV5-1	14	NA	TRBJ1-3	CASSMDTSGNTIYF	TGCGCCAGCAGCATGGACACTTCTGGAAACACCATATATTTT
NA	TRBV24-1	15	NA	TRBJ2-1	CATSVDDRAGTLAFF	TGTGCCACCAGTGTTGATGATCGCGCCGGGACCCTAGCGTTCTTC
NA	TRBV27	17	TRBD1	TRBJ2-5	CASSFNFGTGGRKTQYF	TGTGCCAGCAGTTTTAACTTCGGGACAGGGGGTCGGAAGACCCAGTACTTC
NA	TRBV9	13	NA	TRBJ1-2	CASSAHGGLGYTF	TGTGCCAGCAGCGCCCATGGTGGGCTTGGCTACACCTTC
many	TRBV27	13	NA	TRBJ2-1	CATVILGGTEQFF	TGTGCCACCGTGATCTTAGGGGGAACTGAGCAGTTCTTC
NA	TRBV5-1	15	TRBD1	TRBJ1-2	CASSNPGQGRSGYTF	TGCGCCAGCAGCAACCCGGGACAGGGTCGAAGTGGCTACACCTTC
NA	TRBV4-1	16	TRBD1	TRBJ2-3	CASSQLPGQNRDTQYF	TGCGCCAGCAGCCAGTTACCGGGACAGAATAGAGATACGCAGTATTTT
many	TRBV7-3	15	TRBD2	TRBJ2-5	CASSFQAGHQETQYF	TGTGCCAGCAGCTTCCAAGCGGGGCACCAAGAGACCCAGTACTTC
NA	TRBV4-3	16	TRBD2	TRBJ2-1	CASSQDPSGTHNEQFF	TGCGCCAGCAGCCAAGATCCTAGCGGAACCCACAATGAGCAGTTCTTC
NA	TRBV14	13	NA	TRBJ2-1	CASSQTGAGEQFF	TGTGCCAGCAGCCAAACAGGGGCGGGGGAGCAGTTCTTC